This TCR beta chain was observed in a study of OX40 agonist ivuxolimab in advanced cancers. In the study overall: At doses from 0.01 to 10 mg/kg, patients were given intravenous ivuxolimab every 2 weeks.

Study results and limitations: With doses of 0.1 to 3.0 mg/kg, CD4+ and CD8+ blood T cells had undergone clonal expansion by week 6.

Systemic immunosuppression or a history of autoimmune disease excluded patients. TCRdb keeps only in-frame clones here, not all; method: immunoSEQ multiplex PCR. Of tens of thousands of clones in the sample, roughly nine tenths were seen once. The germline CDR1 and CDR2 sequences are MNHEY and SMNVEV (reference sequence). The J segment lost 5 bases and the V segment lost 4 bases, leaving 9 bases of the junction unmatched. CDR3 size: 16 residues. On this clone itself: No antigen is known for it.

The sequence was obtained from an adult with an advanced solid tumor such as melanoma, head and neck, liver or kidney cancer. The chain has TRBV27 and TRBJ1-5; 9 bases are shared with TRBD1. The material was CD4+ or CD8+ T cells sorted from blood, obtained in a trial of the OX40 agonist ivuxolimab. Here the CDR3 reads CASSSSGTGKDQPQHF. In DNA form, the CDR3 reads TGTGCCAGCAGTTCTTCCGGGACAGGGAAGGATCAGCCCCAGCATTTT.